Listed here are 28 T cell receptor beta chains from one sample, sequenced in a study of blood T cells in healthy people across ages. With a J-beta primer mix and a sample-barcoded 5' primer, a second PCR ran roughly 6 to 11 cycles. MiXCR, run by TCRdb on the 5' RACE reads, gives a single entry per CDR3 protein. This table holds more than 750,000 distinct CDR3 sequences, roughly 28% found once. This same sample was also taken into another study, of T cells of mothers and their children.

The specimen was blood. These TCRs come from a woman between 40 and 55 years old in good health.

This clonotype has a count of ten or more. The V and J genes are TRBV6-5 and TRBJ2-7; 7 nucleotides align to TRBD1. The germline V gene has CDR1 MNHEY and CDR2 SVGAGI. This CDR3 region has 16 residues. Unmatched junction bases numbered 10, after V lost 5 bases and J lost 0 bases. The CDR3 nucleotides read TGTGCCAGCAGTCTAACCGGGACAGTTGACTCCTACGAGCAGTACTTC. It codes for CASSLTGTVDSYEQYF.

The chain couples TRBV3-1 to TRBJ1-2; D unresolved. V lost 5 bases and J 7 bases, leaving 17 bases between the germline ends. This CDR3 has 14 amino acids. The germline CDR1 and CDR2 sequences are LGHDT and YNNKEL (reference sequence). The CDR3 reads CASSATARGLGYTF. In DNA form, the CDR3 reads TGTGCCAGCAGCGCTACCGCCCGGGGTCTTGGCTACACCTTC.

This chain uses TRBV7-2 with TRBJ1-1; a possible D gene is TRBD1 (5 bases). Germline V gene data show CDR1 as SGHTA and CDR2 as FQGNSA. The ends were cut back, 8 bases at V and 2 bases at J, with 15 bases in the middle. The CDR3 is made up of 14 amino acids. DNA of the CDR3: TGTGCCAGCGCTTGGCGGGGCGTAAACACTGAAGCTTTCTTT. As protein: CASAWRGVNTEAFF. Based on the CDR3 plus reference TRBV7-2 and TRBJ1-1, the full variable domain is GAGVSQSPSNKVTEKGKDVELRCDPISGHTALYWYRQSLGQGLEFLIYFQGNSAPDKSGLPSDRFSAERTGGSVSTLTIQRTQQEDSAVYLCASAWRGVNTEAFFGQGTRLTVV.

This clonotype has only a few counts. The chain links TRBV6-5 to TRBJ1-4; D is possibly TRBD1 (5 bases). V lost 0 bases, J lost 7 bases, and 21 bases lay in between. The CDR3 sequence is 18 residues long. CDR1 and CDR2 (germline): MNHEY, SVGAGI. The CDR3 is CASSYSRFPPTGREKLFF. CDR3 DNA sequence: TGTGCCAGCAGTTACTCGAGATTCCCCCCCACGGGGCGTGAAAAACTGTTTTTT.

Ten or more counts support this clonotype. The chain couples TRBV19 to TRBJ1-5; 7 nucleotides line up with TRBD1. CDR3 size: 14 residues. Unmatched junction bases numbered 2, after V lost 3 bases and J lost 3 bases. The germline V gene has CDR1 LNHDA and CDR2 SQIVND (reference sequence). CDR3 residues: CASSITGDNQPQHF. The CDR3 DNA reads TGTGCCAGTAGTATTACAGGGGACAATCAGCCCCAGCATTTT.

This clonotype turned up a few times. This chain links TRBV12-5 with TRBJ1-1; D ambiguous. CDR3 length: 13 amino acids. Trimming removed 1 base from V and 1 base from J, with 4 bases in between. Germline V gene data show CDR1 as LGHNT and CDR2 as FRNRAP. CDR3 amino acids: CASGLEPNTEAFF. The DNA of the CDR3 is TGTGCTAGTGGTTTGGAGCCGAACACTGAAGCTTTCTTT.

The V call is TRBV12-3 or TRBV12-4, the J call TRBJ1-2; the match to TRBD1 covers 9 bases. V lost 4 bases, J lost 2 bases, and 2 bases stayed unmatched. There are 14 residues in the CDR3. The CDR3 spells CASSWTGENYGYTF. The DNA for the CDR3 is TGTGCCAGCAGTTGGACAGGGGAAAACTATGGCTACACCTTC.

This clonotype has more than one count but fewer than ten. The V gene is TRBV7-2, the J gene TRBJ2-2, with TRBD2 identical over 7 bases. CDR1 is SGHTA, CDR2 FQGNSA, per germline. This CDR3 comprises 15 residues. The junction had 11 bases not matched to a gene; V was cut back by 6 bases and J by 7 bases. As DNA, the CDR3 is TGTGCCAGCAGTGAGGCGAGCGGGGTAGGCGGGGAGCTGTTTTTT. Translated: CASSEASGVGGELFF.

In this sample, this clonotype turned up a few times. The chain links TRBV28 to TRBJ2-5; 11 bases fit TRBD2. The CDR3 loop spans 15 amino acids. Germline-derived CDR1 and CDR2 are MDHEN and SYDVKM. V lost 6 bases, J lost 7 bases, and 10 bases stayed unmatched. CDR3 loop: CASSQISGGAGTQYF. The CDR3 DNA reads TGTGCCAGCAGCCAAATTAGCGGGGGGGCCGGGACCCAGTACTTC.

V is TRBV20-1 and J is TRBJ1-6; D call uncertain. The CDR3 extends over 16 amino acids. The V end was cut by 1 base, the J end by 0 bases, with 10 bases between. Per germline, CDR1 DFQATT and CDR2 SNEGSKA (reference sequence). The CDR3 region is CSARVGGSSYNSPLHF. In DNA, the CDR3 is TGCAGTGCTAGAGTAGGAGGGAGCTCCTATAATTCACCCCTCCACTTT.

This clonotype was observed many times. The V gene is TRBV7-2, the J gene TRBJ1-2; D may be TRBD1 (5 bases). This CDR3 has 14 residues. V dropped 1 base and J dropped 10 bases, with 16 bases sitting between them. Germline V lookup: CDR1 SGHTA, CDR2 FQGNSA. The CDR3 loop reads CASSLDGTRGDYTF. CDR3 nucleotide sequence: TGTGCCAGCAGCTTAGATGGGACGAGAGGGGACTACACCTTC.

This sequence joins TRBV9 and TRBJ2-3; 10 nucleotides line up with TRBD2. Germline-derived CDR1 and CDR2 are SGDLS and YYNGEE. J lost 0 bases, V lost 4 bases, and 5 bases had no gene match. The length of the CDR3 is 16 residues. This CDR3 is CASSRSGGTSTDTQYF. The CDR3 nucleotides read TGTGCCAGCAGCCGTAGCGGGGGGACTAGCACAGATACGCAGTATTTT.

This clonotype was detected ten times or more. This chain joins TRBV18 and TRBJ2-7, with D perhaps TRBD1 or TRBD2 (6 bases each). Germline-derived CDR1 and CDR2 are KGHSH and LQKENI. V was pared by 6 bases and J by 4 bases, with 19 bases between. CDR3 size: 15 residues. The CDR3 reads CASSLDSGGGYEQYF. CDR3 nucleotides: TGTGCCAGCTCGCTCGACTCCGGGGGCGGGTACGAGCAGTACTTC. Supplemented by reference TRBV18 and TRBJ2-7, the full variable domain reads NAGVMQNPRHLVRRRGQEARLRCSPMKGHSHVYWYRQLPEEGLKFMVYLQKENIIDESGMPKERFSAEFPKEGPSILRIQQVVRGDSAAYFCASSLDSGGGYEQYFGPGTRLTVT.

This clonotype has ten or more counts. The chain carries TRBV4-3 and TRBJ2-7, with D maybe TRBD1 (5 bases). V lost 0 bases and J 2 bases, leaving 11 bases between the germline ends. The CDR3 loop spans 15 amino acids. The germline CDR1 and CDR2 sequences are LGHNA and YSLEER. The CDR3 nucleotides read TGCGCCAGCAGCCAAGACAGGGCTGGGGCCTACGAGCAGTACTTC. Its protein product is CASSQDRAGAYEQYF.

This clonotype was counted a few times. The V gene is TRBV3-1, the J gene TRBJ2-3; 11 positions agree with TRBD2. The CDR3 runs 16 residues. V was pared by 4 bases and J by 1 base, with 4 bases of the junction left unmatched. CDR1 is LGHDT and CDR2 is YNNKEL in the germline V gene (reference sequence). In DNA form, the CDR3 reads TGTGCCAGCAGCCCCGAGGGACTAGCGGGCACAGATACGCAGTATTTT. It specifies CASSPEGLAGTDTQYF.

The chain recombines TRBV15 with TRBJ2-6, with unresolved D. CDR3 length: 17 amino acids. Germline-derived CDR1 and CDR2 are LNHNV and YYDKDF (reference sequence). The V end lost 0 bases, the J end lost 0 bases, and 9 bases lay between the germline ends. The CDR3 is CATSREASISGANVLTF. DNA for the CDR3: TGTGCCACCAGCAGAGAAGCCAGCATCTCTGGGGCCAACGTCCTGACTTTC.

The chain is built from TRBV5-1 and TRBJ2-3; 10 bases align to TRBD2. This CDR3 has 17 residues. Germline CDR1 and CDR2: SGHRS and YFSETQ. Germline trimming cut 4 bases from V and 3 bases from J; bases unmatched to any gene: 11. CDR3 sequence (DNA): TGCGCCAGCAGCGATGGAGAGCGGGGGGGCAGGACAGATACGCAGTATTTT. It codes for CASSDGERGGRTDTQYF.

The CDR3 coding sequence is TGCGCCAGCAGCTTGGACAGGTCGAACACCGGGGAGCTGTTTTTT. It is translated as CASSLDRSNTGELFF. The chain carries TRBV5-1 and TRBJ2-2; maybe TRBD1 (5 bases). CDR1 and CDR2 from the germline V gene are SGHRS and YFSETQ. This CDR3 has 15 amino acids. V lost 0 bases and J lost 0, with 6 bases in between.

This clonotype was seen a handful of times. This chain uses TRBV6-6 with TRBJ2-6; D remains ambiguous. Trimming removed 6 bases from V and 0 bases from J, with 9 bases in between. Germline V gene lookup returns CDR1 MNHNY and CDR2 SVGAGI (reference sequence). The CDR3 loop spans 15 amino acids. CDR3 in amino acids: CASSNRRSGANVLTF. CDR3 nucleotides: TGTGCCAGCAGCAATCGCCGCTCTGGGGCCAACGTCCTGACTTTC.

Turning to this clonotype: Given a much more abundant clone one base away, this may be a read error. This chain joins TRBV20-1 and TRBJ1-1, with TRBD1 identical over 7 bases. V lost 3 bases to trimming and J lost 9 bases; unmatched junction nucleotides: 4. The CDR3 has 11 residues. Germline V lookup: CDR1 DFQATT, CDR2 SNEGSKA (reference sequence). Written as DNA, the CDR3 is TGCAGTGCTAGGGGGGACAGCCAAGCTTTCTTT. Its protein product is CSARGDSQAFF.

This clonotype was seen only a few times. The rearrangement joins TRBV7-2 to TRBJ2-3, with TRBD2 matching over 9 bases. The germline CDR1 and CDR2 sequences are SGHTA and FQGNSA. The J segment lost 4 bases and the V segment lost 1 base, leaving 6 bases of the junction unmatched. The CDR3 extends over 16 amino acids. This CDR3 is CASSLGWRGGSDTQYF. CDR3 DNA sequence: TGTGCCAGCAGCTTAGGTTGGCGGGGGGGCTCAGATACGCAGTATTTT.

The CDR3 region has the DNA TGTGCCAGCAGCTTAGCCAGAATAGGCACTGAAGCTTTCTTT. Translating it yields CASSLARIGTEAFF. The chain couples TRBV7-9 to TRBJ1-1, with unresolved D. Trimming shortened V by 0 bases and J by 4 bases, and 9 bases separated the two germline ends. The germline V gene has CDR1 SEHNR and CDR2 FQNEAQ (reference sequence). The CDR3 covers 14 residues.

CDR3 residues: CSARVRSRTRSGNTIYF. The CDR3 DNA sequence: TGCAGTGCTAGAGTTCGGTCCAGGACCCGCTCTGGAAACACCATATATTTT. The chain carries TRBV20-1 and TRBJ1-3; D is uncertain. There are 17 residues in the CDR3. Trimming took off 1 base at V and 0 bases at J, with 16 bases between the two ends. Germline CDR1 reads DFQATT; CDR2 reads SNEGSKA (reference sequence).

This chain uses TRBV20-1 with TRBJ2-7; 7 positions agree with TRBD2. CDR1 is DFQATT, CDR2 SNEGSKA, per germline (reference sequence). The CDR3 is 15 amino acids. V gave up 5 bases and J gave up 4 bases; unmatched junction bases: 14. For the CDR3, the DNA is TGCAGTGCTCCGCCCGCGAGCGGGGATAAATACGAGCAGTACTTC. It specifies CSAPPASGDKYEQYF.

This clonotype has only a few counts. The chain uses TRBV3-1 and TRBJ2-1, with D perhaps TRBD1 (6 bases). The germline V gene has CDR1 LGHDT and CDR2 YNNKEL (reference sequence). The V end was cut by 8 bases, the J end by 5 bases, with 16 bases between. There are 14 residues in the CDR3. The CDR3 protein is CASQPYRANNEQFF. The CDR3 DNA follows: TGTGCCAGCCAGCCCTACAGGGCCAACAATGAGCAGTTCTTC.

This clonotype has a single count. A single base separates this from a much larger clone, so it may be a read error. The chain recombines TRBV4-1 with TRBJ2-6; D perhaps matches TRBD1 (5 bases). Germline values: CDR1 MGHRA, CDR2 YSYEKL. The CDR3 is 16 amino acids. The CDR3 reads CASSPHKVSGANGLTF. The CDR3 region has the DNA TGCGCCAGCAGCCCGCATAAGGTATCTGGGGCCAACGGCCTGACTTTC.

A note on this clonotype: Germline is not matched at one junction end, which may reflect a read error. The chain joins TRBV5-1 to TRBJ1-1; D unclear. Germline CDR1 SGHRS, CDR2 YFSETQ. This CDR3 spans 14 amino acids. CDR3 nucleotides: TGCGCCAGCGGCTTGGAGGGTGGCAACACTGAAGCTTTCTTT. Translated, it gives CASGLEGGNTEAFF.

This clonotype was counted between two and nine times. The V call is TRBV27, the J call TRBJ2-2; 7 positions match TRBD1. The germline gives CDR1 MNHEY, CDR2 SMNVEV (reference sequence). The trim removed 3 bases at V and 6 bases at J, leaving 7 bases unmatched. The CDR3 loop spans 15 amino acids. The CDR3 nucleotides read TGTGCCAGCAGTTTGTGGCCGACAGGGTCCGGGGAGCTGTTTTTT. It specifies CASSLWPTGSGELFF.